This is a list of T cell receptor beta chains from one sample in a study of beta chain features in type 1 diabetes. Clones were read by immunoSEQ multiplex PCR, and TCRdb kept only the in-frame ones, dropping some. The data contain around 430,000 clones, 30% of them seen just once; the ten biggest clones take up 0.05% to 0.065%. Sequencing was done on a sample of naive CD4+ T cells from blood. The receptors were sampled from a man between 18 and 29 years old in good health. CDR3s include the opening cysteine and the closing phenylalanine or tryptophan. A D gene is named only where the DNA matches it firmly. Rows may omit the clone size; those that give it use once, few, many or a size class.

- few TRBJ1-5 TRBV30 TGTGCCTGGAGTGGGGGCTTCAATCAGCCCCAGCATTTT CAWSGGFNQPQHF
- - TRBJ1-1 TRBV9 TGTGCCAGCAGCGTAGATCTGAACACTGAAGCTTTCTTT CASSVDLNTEAFF
TRBD1 once TRBJ1-2 TRBV7-9 TGTGCCAGCAGCCGGACCGGGACAGAACATGGCTACACCTTC CASSRTGTEHGYTF
- few TRBJ2-2 TRBV30 TGTGCCTGGAGTTCGAGACAGATGCGCACCGGGGAGCTGTTTTTT CAWSSRQMRTGELFF
- few TRBJ2-7 TRBV29-1 TGCAGCGTGCTCGGGCCAGCCTATCCCTACGAGCAGTACTTC CSVLGPAYPYEQYF
TRBD1 few TRBJ1-2 TRBV7-2 TGTGCCAGCAGCTTAGGACAGGGCTATGGCTACACCTTC CASSLGQGYGYTF
- - TRBJ1-3 TRBV7-2 TGTGCCAGCAGCCCGGCGGGAAACACCATATATTTT CASSPAGNTIYF
TRBD2 - TRBJ2-7 TRBV6-5 TGTGCCAGCAGTGCCCTGACTAGCGGTACCTACGAGCAGTACTTC CASSALTSGTYEQYF
- few TRBJ1-2 TRBV29-1 TGCAGCGTTGAAAGTCCCGTCTCAGGCTACACCTTC CSVESPVSGYTF
TRBD2 few TRBJ2-2 TRBV29-1 TGCAGCGTTGCAAAAGGGACTAGTGCGATCACCGGGGAGCTGTTTTTT CSVAKGTSAITGELFF
TRBD2 few TRBJ2-3 TRBV7-2 TGTGCCAGCAGCTCAGCGGGAGGGGGCACAGATACGCAGTATTTT CASSSAGGGTDTQYF
- - TRBJ1-1 TRBV30 TGTGCCTGGAGAGACCTCACTGAAGCTTTCTTT CAWRDLTEAFF
TRBD1 - TRBJ1-4 TRBV29-1 TGCAGCGCCGGGATGACAGGGGGAGAAAAACTGTTTTTT CSAGMTGGEKLFF
TRBD1 - TRBJ1-4 TRBV25-1 TGTGCCAGCAGTGGTTGGACAGGACGGGGTGAAAAACTGTTTTTT CASSGWTGRGEKLFF
- few TRBJ2-1 TRBV30 TGTGCCTGGAGTGTACGTGGTAGCGAGTCCTACAATGAGCAGTTCTTC CAWSVRGSESYNEQFF
- few TRBJ2-3 TRBV30 TGTGCCTGGAGTCTAGGCGATACGCAGTATTTT CAWSLGDTQYF
TRBD2 - TRBJ2-3 TRBV4-2 TGTGCCAGCAGCCAAGATCGTGGTAGCGGGAGCATGTATTTT CASSQDRGSGSMYF
TRBD2 - TRBJ2-5 TRBV7-2 TGTGCCAGCAGCTCCCAATTAGCGGGGCAAGAGACCCAGTACTTC CASSSQLAGQETQYF
- - TRBJ2-5 TRBV18 TGTGCCAGCTCACCGGGGGCTGAGACCCAGTACTTC CASSPGAETQYF
TRBD2 - TRBJ2-3 TRBV29-1 TGCGCAACTAGCGGGGAAACTAGCACAGATACGCAGTATTTT CATSGETSTDTQYF
- few TRBJ2-6 TRBV5-1 TGCGCCAGCAGCTTAGGCAACTCTGGGGCCAACGTCCTGACTTTC CASSLGNSGANVLTF
- - TRBJ2-3 TRBV7-2 TGTGCCAGCAGCTTAGAAGTAGCGGTCAACACAGATACGCAGTATTTT CASSLEVAVNTDTQYF
TRBD2 few TRBJ2-5 TRBV29-1 TGCAGCGTTCTCGGACTAGAAGAGACCCAGTACTTC CSVLGLEETQYF
TRBD2 few TRBJ2-1 TRBV28 TGTGCCAGCAGTCTAGGGGTAGCGGGAGGGCCGAGGAATGAGCAGTTCTTC CASSLGVAGGPRNEQFF
- - TRBJ2-7 TRBV10-3 TGTGCCATCAGTTTCCAGAACTACGAGCAGTACTTC CAISFQNYEQYF
- - TRBJ1-3 TRBV29-1 TGCAGCGTTGCTCTCCAGGCGGGAAACACCATATATTTT CSVALQAGNTIYF
- few TRBJ1-1 TRBV7-7 TGTGCTAGCAGCCGGGTGGAACAGGTGAACACTGAAGCTTTCTTT CASSRVEQVNTEAFF
- few TRBJ2-7 TRBV29-1 TGCAGCCTTGGACCCCTCGTACTGGGATCCTACGAGCAGTACTTC CSLGPLVLGSYEQYF
- - TRBJ2-7 TRBV10-3 TGTGCCATCAGTGGGACGATCTACGAGCAGTACTTC CAISGTIYEQYF
TRBD1 - TRBJ1-2 TRBV7-9 TGTGCCAGCAGCTTCCTGGACAGGGCCAACTATGGCTACACCTTC CASSFLDRANYGYTF
TRBD1 - TRBJ2-7 TRBV10-3 TGTGCCACAGACCAGGGGGCTGTCGACGAGCAGTACTTC CATDQGAVDEQYF
- few TRBJ2-5 TRBV10-2 TGCGCCAGCAGTCCAAGGCAGGGTCCGGAGACCCAGTACTTC CASSPRQGPETQYF
TRBD2 - TRBJ2-1 TRBV9 TGTGCCAGCAGCCAGGGACTAGCGGGGTACTACAATGAGCAGTTCTTC CASSQGLAGYYNEQFF
- once TRBJ2-7 TRBV28 TGTGCCAGCAGGGAACAGGGTATCTACGAGCAGTACTTC CASREQGIYEQYF
- few TRBJ2-2 TRBV7-9 TGTGCCAGCGTCGGGAGCGATAACACCGGGGAGCTGTTTTTT CASVGSDNTGELFF
- - TRBJ1-2 TRBV13 TGTGCCAGCAGTTTGAAGGGCTACACCTTC CASSLKGYTF
- - TRBJ2-5 TRBV30 TGTGCCTGGAGTGGCGAAGAGACCCAGTACTTC CAWSGEETQYF
TRBD2 few TRBJ2-2 TRBV4-1 TGCGCCAGCAGCCAATCTCCGGGGGGAACCGGGGAGCTGTTTTTT CASSQSPGGTGELFF
TRBD2 - TRBJ2-1 TRBV5-1 TGCGCCAGCAGCATCCAGACTAGCGGAAGATACAATGAGCAGTTCTTC CASSIQTSGRYNEQFF
TRBD2 few TRBJ2-7 TRBV5-1 TGCGCCAGCAGCCCCCCCGGGAGGTACTACGAGCAGTACTTC CASSPPGRYYEQYF
TRBD1 - TRBJ1-1 TRBV28 TGTGCCACCTTTAACAGGGGGAACACTGAAGCTTTCTTT CATFNRGNTEAFF
- - TRBJ2-7 TRBV30 TGTGCCTGGCTACGTATCGACTATCCCTACGAGCAGTACTTC CAWLRIDYPYEQYF